These 13 T cell receptor beta chains came from one sample sequenced in a study of blood T cell repertoires in COVID-19. TCRdb keeps only in-frame clones here, not all; method: immunoSEQ multiplex PCR. The data hold roughly 100,000 clones, with 82% observed a single time. Source material: peripheral blood. Receptors originate from a woman at least 80 years old with acute or convalescent COVID-19.

The chain carries TRBV3-1 (or the pseudogene TRBV3-2) and TRBJ1-2, with 8 bases identical to TRBD1. CDR1 and CDR2 (germline): LGHDT, YNNKEL (reference sequence). J gave up 7 bases and V 4 bases, and 5 bases lay outside the gene matches. This CDR3 region has 13 residues. CDR3 amino acids: CASSLGQGAGYTF. The CDR3 nucleotides read TGTGCCAGCAGCCTAGGACAGGGCGCTGGCTACACCTTC.

The genes are TRBV30 and TRBJ1-2; D is unresolved. Germline V gives CDR1 GTSNPN, CDR2 SVGIG (reference sequence). The CDR3 extends over 14 amino acids. V lost 2 bases and J 0 bases, leaving 10 bases between the germline ends. CDR3 sequence reads: CAWSRFTANYGYTF. The CDR3 DNA follows: TGTGCCTGGAGTAGGTTTACAGCTAACTATGGCTACACCTTC.

This chain joins TRBV28 and TRBJ1-2, with 8 bases aligning to TRBD1. The germline V gene encodes CDR1 MDHEN and CDR2 SYDVKM. V gave up 6 bases and J gave up 4 bases; unmatched junction bases: 7. The CDR3 extends over 14 amino acids. CDR3 nucleotide sequence: TGTGCCAGCAGGGCCGGGACAGGCGGCTATGGCTACACCTTC. As protein: CASRAGTGGYGYTF.

This clone turned up a few times. The chain employs TRBV10-2 and TRBJ2-1, with 10 bases that match TRBD2. V shed 9 bases and J 9 bases; nucleotides not matched to a gene: 8. The germline V gene encodes CDR1 WSHSY and CDR2 SAAADI. CDR3 length: 13 amino acids. The DNA of the CDR3 is TGCGCCAGTTCTCAACTAGCGGGATTTGAGCAGTTCTTC. It encodes CASSQLAGFEQFF.

The rearrangement uses TRBV19 and TRBJ2-1, with 10 bases fitting TRBD2. From germline, CDR1 is LNHDA and CDR2 SQIVND (reference sequence). CDR3 size: 15 residues. V trimming: 3 bases; J trimming: 6 bases; junction bases outside the gene matches: 5. The CDR3 spells CASSIISGRGNEQFF. The DNA for the CDR3 is TGTGCCAGTAGTATCATCAGCGGGAGGGGCAATGAGCAGTTCTTC.

V and J are TRBV7-9 and TRBJ2-6; maybe TRBD1 (5 bases). CDR3 length: 16 amino acids. From germline, CDR1 is SEHNR and CDR2 FQNEAQ (reference sequence). V shed 1 base and J shed 0 bases, with 7 bases lying between them. The CDR3: CASSLGGHSGANVLTF. The CDR3 DNA is TGTGCCAGCAGCTTAGGGGGCCACTCTGGGGCCAACGTCCTGACTTTC.

This clone was detected only a few times. The gene calls are TRBV19 and TRBJ2-5; 8 bases are a match to TRBD2. The CDR3 loop spans 18 amino acids. V gave up 0 bases and J gave up 4 bases; unmatched junction bases: 13. Germline V lookup: CDR1 LNHDA, CDR2 SQIVND (reference sequence). The CDR3 coding sequence is TGTGCCAGTAGTATAGATTTCTGGGGCGGGAGCGGGGGAGAGACCCAGTACTTC. Translated, it gives CASSIDFWGGSGGETQYF.

The chain joins TRBV24-1 to TRBJ2-1; the match to TRBD2 covers 13 bases. The V gene's germline CDR1 is KGHDR and CDR2 SFDVKD. CDR3 size: 17 residues. Unmatched junction bases numbered 5, after V lost 0 bases and J lost 7 bases. As DNA, the CDR3 is TGTGCCACCAGTGATTTGCCTGGGACTAGCGGGGCTAATGAGCAGTTCTTC. Protein: CATSDLPGTSGANEQFF.

V and J are TRBV5-1 and TRBJ2-2; the match to TRBD1 covers 8 bases. Germline CDR1 is SGHRS and CDR2 is YFSETQ. The V gene end was trimmed by 1 base and the J gene end by 6 bases; junction bases not matched to a gene: 2. CDR3 length: 14 amino acids. The CDR3 is CASSLTTGAGELFF. CDR3 DNA sequence: TGCGCCAGCAGCTTGACGACAGGGGCCGGGGAGCTGTTTTTT.

CDR3 region: CASSLGQRNYGYTF. The CDR3 coding sequence is TGTGCCAGCAGCTTGGGGCAGCGTAACTATGGCTACACCTTC. This sequence joins TRBV5-4 and TRBJ1-2; D unresolved. This CDR3 has 14 residues. The V end lost 0 bases, the J end lost 1 base, and 7 bases lay between the germline ends. Germline CDR1 reads SGHNT; CDR2 reads YYREEE (reference sequence).

Written as DNA, the CDR3 is TGTGCCAGCAGCTTATATGGACAGGGTGACACAGATACGCAGTATTTT. Translating it yields CASSLYGQGDTDTQYF. The chain recombines TRBV7-9 with TRBJ2-3; 8 bases are shared with TRBD1. Germline CDR1 reads SEHNR; CDR2 reads FQNEAQ (reference sequence). The CDR3 covers 16 residues. V shed 2 bases, J shed 2 bases, and the junction held 6 bases outside the gene matches.

V gene TRBV27 combines with J gene TRBJ2-7, with 10 bases matching TRBD2. Trimming removed 7 bases from V and 0 bases from J; junction bases left unmatched: 3. CDR3 size: 14 residues. Germline V gene lookup returns CDR1 MNHEY and CDR2 SMNVEV (reference sequence). The CDR3 bases are TGTGCCAGCAAGGCTAGCGGGAGCTCCTACGAGCAGTACTTC. Protein sequence: CASKASGSSYEQYF.

V gene TRBV27 combines with J gene TRBJ2-1; the match to TRBD2 covers 10 bases. Germline V gene sequence: CDR1 MNHEY, CDR2 SMNVEV (reference sequence). Trimming removed 1 base from V and 7 bases from J; junction bases left unmatched: 7. CDR3 size: 16 residues. CDR3 residues: CASSLLASGSLNEQFF. CDR3 nucleotide sequence: TGTGCCAGCAGTTTATTGGCTAGCGGGAGTTTGAATGAGCAGTTCTTC.